These 18 T cell receptor beta chains were sequenced from one sample in a study of cytomegalovirus exposure and HLA in healthy donors. 13 Jbeta primers and 60 Vbeta primers were used for the PCR. The assay was immunoSEQ multiplex PCR, and TCRdb's table has in-frame clones only and misses some. The profile covers around 100,000 clones, with roughly four fifths appearing a single time and about 9.4% taken by the ten largest. What was sequenced was PBMCs. The receptors were gathered from a man in his fifties or sixties in good health and CMV-seronegative.

A few counts support this clone. This CDR3 is CASSLTSGGGETQYF. The CDR3 coding sequence is TGTGCCAGCAGTTTAACTAGCGGGGGGGGAGAGACCCAGTACTTC. The rearrangement links TRBV27 to TRBJ2-5; 13 bases are a match to TRBD2. Germline V gives CDR1 MNHEY, CDR2 SMNVEV (reference sequence). Trimming at V came to 2 bases and at J to 4 bases, leaving 1 base not matched to a gene. This CDR3 is built from 15 residues.

For the CDR3, the DNA is TGCGCCAGCAGCCAAGAGGGAGGGGTTGGAAACACCATATATTTT. Protein sequence: CASSQEGGVGNTIYF. The chain uses TRBV4-1 and TRBJ1-3, with D perhaps matching TRBD1 (5 bases). In germline, CDR1 is MGHRA, CDR2 YSYEKL. The CDR3 totals 15 residues. V was pared by 0 bases and J by 3 bases, with 9 bases between.

The chain combines TRBV7-2 with TRBJ2-3; 10 bases match TRBD2. CDR1 is SGHTA and CDR2 is FQGNSA in the germline V gene. The CDR3 consists of 16 residues. V dropped 5 bases and J dropped 3; count of bases not matched to a gene: 8. CDR3 region: CASSIRAGGPTDTQYF. The DNA of the CDR3 is TGTGCCAGCAGCATAAGAGCGGGGGGGCCGACAGATACGCAGTATTTT.

V is TRBV7-2 and J is TRBJ2-6, with a weak D call TRBD1 (6 bases). V was cut by 5 bases and J by 0 bases, with 14 bases left in between. Germline CDR1 and CDR2: SGHTA and FQGNSA. This CDR3 has 17 residues. For the CDR3, the DNA is TGTGCCAGCAGCGTACAGGGTCGTGCCTCTGGGGCCAACGTCCTGACTTTC. The encoded protein is CASSVQGRASGANVLTF. The full variable domain, its missing parts supplied by reference TRBV7-2 and TRBJ2-6, is GAGVSQSPSNKVTEKGKDVELRCDPISGHTALYWYRQSLGQGLEFLIYFQGNSAPDKSGLPSDRFSAERTGGSVSTLTIQRTQQEDSAVYLCASSVQGRASGANVLTFGAGSRLTVL.

The chain couples TRBV2 to TRBJ1-2; D possibly corresponds to TRBD1 (5 bases). Germline V gene data show CDR1 as SNHLY and CDR2 as FYNNEI. This CDR3 spans 13 amino acids. V was cut by 4 bases and J by 6 bases, with 12 bases left in between. CDR3 region: CASSAGGVDGYTF. The CDR3 DNA reads as TGTGCCAGCAGTGCGGGAGGGGTAGATGGCTACACCTTC.

The chain uses TRBV29-1 and TRBJ1-1, with 7 positions matching TRBD1. The CDR3 is 14 residues long. Germline trimming cut 6 bases from V and 2 bases from J; bases unmatched to any gene: 9. From germline, CDR1 is SQVTM and CDR2 ANQGSEA. This CDR3 is CSVRRDSPNTEAFF. The CDR3 nucleotides read TGCAGCGTCCGCCGGGACAGCCCAAACACTGAAGCTTTCTTT. Based on the CDR3 plus reference TRBV29-1 and TRBJ1-1, the full variable domain is SAVISQKPSRDICQRGTSLTIQCQVDSQVTMMFWYRQQPGQSLTLIATANQGSEATYESGFVIDKFPISRPNLTFSTLTVSNMSPEDSSIYLCSVRRDSPNTEAFFGQGTRLTVV.

This chain links TRBV19 with TRBJ1-5, with TRBD1 matching 9 bases. The CDR3 contains 14 residues. V lost 2 bases, J lost 6 bases, and 2 bases stayed unmatched. The germline V gene encodes CDR1 LNHDA and CDR2 SQIVND (reference sequence). CDR3 loop: CASSIRTGVQPQHF. The CDR3 DNA is TGTGCCAGTAGTATAAGGACAGGGGTTCAGCCCCAGCATTTT. The variable domain in full, completed from reference TRBV19 and TRBJ1-5, reads DGGITQSPKYLFRKEGQNVTLSCEQNLNHDAMYWYRQDPGQGLRLIYYSQIVNDFQKGDIAEGYSVSREKKESFPLTVTSAQKNPTAFYLCASSIRTGVQPQHFGDGTRLSIL.

V is TRBV2 and J is TRBJ2-7; TRBD1 aligns across 9 bases. Germline V lookup: CDR1 SNHLY, CDR2 FYNNEI. The V gene end was trimmed by 8 bases and the J gene end by 6 bases; junction bases not matched to a gene: 11. This CDR3 has 14 residues. This chain's CDR3 is CASRRGTGPGEQYF. As DNA, the CDR3 is TGTGCCAGCCGGCGGGGGACAGGGCCGGGCGAGCAGTACTTC.

This chain connects TRBV7-2 to TRBJ1-1; D is unresolved. Between the trimmed V and J ends, which lost 2 bases and 9 bases, there was a span of 13 bases. Germline V gives CDR1 SGHTA, CDR2 FQGNSA. This CDR3 is 13 amino acids long. CDR3 loop: CASSLSEGRQAFF. CDR3 coding DNA: TGTGCCAGCAGCTTATCTGAGGGAAGGCAAGCTTTCTTT. The full variable domain, its missing parts supplied by reference TRBV7-2 and TRBJ1-1, is GAGVSQSPSNKVTEKGKDVELRCDPISGHTALYWYRQSLGQGLEFLIYFQGNSAPDKSGLPSDRFSAERTGGSVSTLTIQRTQQEDSAVYLCASSLSEGRQAFFGQGTRLTVV.

V and J are TRBV2 and TRBJ2-2, with 15 bases fitting TRBD2. The CDR3 loop spans 16 amino acids. The V segment lost 6 bases and the J segment 5 bases; nucleotides outside the gene matches: 4. Germline lookup yields CDR1 SNHLY and CDR2 FYNNEI. The CDR3 loop is CASSRTSGGATGELFF. The CDR3 DNA follows: TGTGCCAGCAGCAGGACTAGCGGGGGGGCGACCGGGGAGCTGTTTTTT.

The rearrangement links TRBV2 to TRBJ1-2; a weak D match, TRBD1 (5 bases). This CDR3 is 14 amino acids long. V was pared by 5 bases and J by 7 bases, with 17 bases between. Per the germline V gene, CDR1 is SNHLY and CDR2 is FYNNEI. Here the CDR3 DNA reads TGTGCCAGCAGTTCGGGACTCCTCCCTTTTGGCTACACCTTC. Its translation is CASSSGLLPFGYTF.

In this sample, this clone turned up a few times. The genes are TRBV30 and TRBJ2-1, with 8 nucleotides matching TRBD2. The CDR3 length is 12 residues. Germline assignment: CDR1 GTSNPN and CDR2 SVGIG (reference sequence). Trimming removed 2 bases from V and 14 bases from J; junction bases left unmatched: 8. CDR3: CAWSPISGNKFF. In DNA, the CDR3 is TGTGCCTGGAGTCCTATTAGCGGGAACAAGTTCTTC.

V usage is TRBV27 and J usage is TRBJ2-1; D not certain. The CDR3 runs 18 residues. Germline loops: CDR1 MNHEY, CDR2 SMNVEV (reference sequence). V gave up 3 bases and J gave up 4 bases, with 22 bases separating them. The CDR3 DNA reads as TGTGCCAGCAGTTTTCACGAGGTCTTACCTTCCCCATACAATGAGCAGTTCTTC. It translates to CASSFHEVLPSPYNEQFF.

The J gene is TRBJ1-2, the V gene TRBV28; 9 bases align to TRBD1. Germline V CDR1 and CDR2: MDHEN, SYDVKM. The CDR3 consists of 12 residues. Here the CDR3 reads CATQGATYGYTF. CDR3 nucleotide sequence: TGTGCTACACAGGGGGCGACCTATGGCTACACCTTC.

The V gene is TRBV28, the J gene TRBJ2-5; no definite D call. The J call may be mistaken, given a closer DNA end match to TRBJ2-7. CDR3 length: 13 amino acids. The germline CDR1 and CDR2 sequences are MDHEN and SYDVKM. The CDR3 sequence: CASSLPNSYEQYF. CDR3 DNA: TGTGCCAGCAGTTTGCCCAACTCCTACGAGCAGTACTTC.

V usage is TRBV19 and J usage is TRBJ2-2; 7 bases map to TRBD2. Germline-derived CDR1 and CDR2 are LNHDA and SQIVND (reference sequence). This CDR3 comprises 20 residues. V lost 3 bases and J lost 0; bases outside the gene matches: 16. The CDR3 region is CASSIRQRGVLDANTGELFF. The CDR3 nucleotides are TGTGCCAGTAGTATCCGGCAGCGGGGAGTCCTTGATGCGAACACCGGGGAGCTGTTTTTT.

The chain joins TRBV6-1 to TRBJ1-2; D is undetermined. Germline CDR1 and CDR2: MNHNS and SASEGT. This CDR3 spans 14 amino acids. The germline V and J ends were trimmed by 6 bases and 0 bases, with 11 bases remaining between them. The CDR3 sequence is CASSPPGSNYGYTF. As DNA, the CDR3 is TGTGCCAGCAGCCCTCCGGGATCTAACTATGGCTACACCTTC.

This clone was counted between two and nine times. The V call is TRBV2, the J call TRBJ1-2, with 7 bases identical to TRBD1. CDR3 length: 13 residues. CDR1 is SNHLY, CDR2 FYNNEI, per germline. V trimming: 9 bases; J trimming: 2 bases; junction bases outside the gene matches: 6. In DNA, the CDR3 is TGTGCCAGTGACAGGGAAGGAAACTATGGCTACACCTTC. It translates to CASDREGNYGYTF.